These 25 T cell receptor beta chains came from one sample sequenced in a study of human T cells and chemical hapten exposure. TCRdb re-called the RACE reads with MiXCR, one entry per CDR3 protein. The repertoire holds roughly 260,000 distinct CDR3 sequences, with 8.6% as singletons. The time point here: pre-sensitization, week 0. Stated treatment: therapeutic diphenylcyclopropenone sensitization with weekly scalp DPC. The input for sequencing was whole blood, taken in connection with sensitization to the hapten diphenylcyclopropenone (DPC). Receptors were obtained from a woman between 40 and 55 years old with alopecia areata. Some clones in this sample may be carry-over from other donors' samples.

V usage is TRBV29-1 and J usage is TRBJ2-3; TRBD2 agrees at 12 bases. The length of the CDR3 is 15 residues. The trim removed 0 bases at V and 6 bases at J, leaving 4 bases unmatched. Germline-derived CDR1 and CDR2 are SQVTM and ANQGSEA. As DNA, the CDR3 is TGCAGCGTTGAAGAGGCTAGCGGGAGGGTGGATACGCAGTATTTT. Its translation is CSVEEASGRVDTQYF.

A few counts support this clonotype. The chain couples TRBV7-2 to TRBJ2-3; a weak D match, TRBD1 (8 bases). This CDR3 comprises 21 residues. The ends were cut back, 1 base at V and 6 bases at J, with 32 bases in the middle. Germline V gene sequence: CDR1 SGHTA, CDR2 FQGNSA. CDR3 protein: CASSLVPAGGQGAGERDTQYF. The CDR3 nucleotides are TGTGCCAGCAGCTTAGTGCCAGCAGGGGGCCAGGGCGCGGGAGAGCGGGATACGCAGTATTTT. The full variable domain, completed using reference TRBV7-2 and TRBJ2-3, is GAGVSQSPSNKVTEKGKDVELRCDPISGHTALYWYRQSLGQGLEFLIYFQGNSAPDKSGLPSDRFSAERTGGSVSTLTIQRTQQEDSAVYLCASSLVPAGGQGAGERDTQYFGPGTRLTVL.

This clonotype was detected only a few times. This chain links TRBV3-1 with TRBJ2-2; D is perhaps TRBD2 (5 bases). The CDR3 extends over 13 amino acids. Germline V gene sequence: CDR1 LGHDT, CDR2 YNNKEL (reference sequence). Trimming removed 0 bases at V and 9 bases at J, with 8 bases between. The DNA for the CDR3 is TGTGCCAGCAGCCAAGATTTCGGGAGGGAGCTGTTTTTT. Translated: CASSQDFGRELFF.

This clonotype was counted ten times or more. V gene TRBV7-9 combines with J gene TRBJ1-1, with unresolved D. The V gene's germline CDR1 is SEHNR and CDR2 FQNEAQ (reference sequence). The CDR3 length is 15 residues. V was cut by 5 bases and J by 0 bases, with 13 bases left in between. CDR3 sequence (DNA): TGTGCCAGCAGCCCGGGAGTCCTAATGAACACTGAAGCTTTCTTT. Protein: CASSPGVLMNTEAFF. Based on the CDR3 plus reference TRBV7-9 and TRBJ1-1, the full variable domain is DTGVSQNPRHKITKRGQNVTFRCDPISEHNRLYWYRQTLGQGPEFLTYFQNEAQLEKSRLLSDRFSAERPKGSFSTLEIQRTEQGDSAMYLCASSPGVLMNTEAFFGQGTRLTVV.

The rearrangement uses TRBV12-3 or TRBV12-4 and TRBJ1-1; the D gene is possibly TRBD1 (6 bases). The CDR3 has 13 residues. Trimming took 7 bases from V and 3 from J, leaving 12 bases between them. The CDR3 sequence is CASKRAGDTEAFF. CDR3 nucleotides: TGTGCCAGCAAAAGGGCAGGGGACACTGAAGCTTTCTTT.

This clonotype occurred a few times. The chain joins TRBV7-2 to TRBJ2-3; D uncertain. Germline-derived CDR1 and CDR2 are SGHTA and FQGNSA. This CDR3 region has 13 residues. V dropped 2 bases and J dropped 3 bases, with 6 bases sitting between them. CDR3 sequence reads: CASSLYTTDTQYF. In DNA form, the CDR3 reads TGTGCCAGCAGCTTATATACTACAGATACGCAGTATTTT.

This clonotype was seen a handful of times. The rearrangement uses TRBV28 and TRBJ2-7; D is perhaps TRBD1 or TRBD2 (5 bases each). The germline CDR1 and CDR2 sequences are MDHEN and SYDVKM. The CDR3 runs to 15 residues. Trimming removed 5 bases at V and 2 bases at J, with 16 bases between. CDR3 loop: CASSIPSTAAYEQYF. The CDR3 DNA sequence: TGTGCCAGCAGTATACCATCGACAGCGGCCTACGAGCAGTACTTC.

V is TRBV5-1 and J is TRBJ2-7, with D perhaps TRBD1 (5 bases). From germline, CDR1 is SGHRS and CDR2 YFSETQ. The CDR3 runs 15 residues. V was cut by 0 bases and J by 1 base, with 11 bases left in between. Here the CDR3 DNA reads TGCGCCAGCAGCTTGGGGTTCAGGGATTCCTACGAGCAGTACTTC. It yields the protein CASSLGFRDSYEQYF. The full variable domain, in which reference TRBV5-1 and TRBJ2-7 provide the parts outside the CDR3, is KAGVTQTPRYLIKTRGQQVTLSCSPISGHRSVSWYQQTPGQGLQFLFEYFSETQRNKGNFPGRFSGRQFSNSRSEMNVSTLELGDSALYLCASSLGFRDSYEQYFGPGTRLTVT.

This clonotype has just a few counts. The chain links TRBV20-1 to TRBJ2-3; D is perhaps TRBD2 (5 bases). Germline V gene data show CDR1 as DFQATT and CDR2 as SNEGSKA (reference sequence). The length of the CDR3 is 13 residues. Between the trimmed V and J ends, which lost 3 bases and 8 bases, there was a span of 15 bases. CDR3 in amino acids: CSASSEPAGTQYF. CDR3 coding DNA: TGCAGTGCTAGTTCCGAGCCCGCGGGTACGCAGTATTTT.

The chain recombines TRBV7-9 with TRBJ1-1, with 9 positions matching TRBD1. Looked up from germline, CDR1 is SEHNR and CDR2 is FQNEAQ (reference sequence). This CDR3 is built from 17 residues. J lost 4 bases, V lost 6 bases, and 15 bases had no gene match. In DNA, the CDR3 is TGTGCCAGCAGTCAAGGTGGGACAGGGCGGAGTAGCACTGAAGCTTTCTTT. Translating it yields CASSQGGTGRSSTEAFF.

This clonotype was detected only a few times. The DNA of the CDR3 is TGTGCCAGTCACAATGGGGCAGATGAGCAGTTCTTC. Encoded protein: CASHNGADEQFF. This chain joins TRBV28 and TRBJ2-1, with a tentative D call TRBD1 (5 bases). The CDR3 totals 12 residues. The germline gives CDR1 MDHEN, CDR2 SYDVKM. Trimming left V 9 bases short and J 8 bases short, with 14 bases between.

V and J are TRBV27 and TRBJ2-7; 8 nucleotides match TRBD2. In germline, CDR1 is MNHEY, CDR2 SMNVEV (reference sequence). The CDR3 sequence is 15 residues long. The V segment lost 6 bases and the J segment 1 base; nucleotides outside the gene matches: 8. The CDR3 protein is CASRISGTPSYEQYF. CDR3 nucleotides: TGTGCCAGCAGGATTAGCGGGACTCCTTCCTACGAGCAGTACTTC.

The J gene is TRBJ1-1, the V gene TRBV12-3 or TRBV12-4; D perhaps matches TRBD1 (5 bases). The V gene lost 4 bases and the J gene lost 4 bases, with 13 bases spanning the gap. The CDR3 extends over 14 amino acids. The CDR3 loop is CASSSPPGITEAFF. The CDR3 nucleotides are TGTGCCAGCAGTTCTCCCCCAGGGATCACTGAAGCTTTCTTT.

The V call is TRBV12-3 or TRBV12-4, the J call TRBJ2-1, with D possibly being TRBD1 or TRBD2 (5 bases each). V was cut by 3 bases and J by 0 bases, with 18 bases left in between. This CDR3 region has 18 residues. This CDR3 reads CASSLGVSDESSYNEQFF. The CDR3 DNA reads TGTGCCAGCAGTTTGGGGGTGTCGGATGAATCCTCCTACAATGAGCAGTTCTTC.

V gene TRBV28 combines with J gene TRBJ1-6; D not certain. Deletions cut 6 bases from V and 5 bases from J, with 11 bases between. CDR1 MDHEN and CDR2 SYDVKM come from the germline V gene. The CDR3 is 14 residues long. The CDR3 coding sequence is TGTGCCAGCAGGACCCCGACGGATAATTCACCCCTCCACTTT. This translates into CASRTPTDNSPLHF. Full variable domain (remainder filled in from reference TRBV28 and TRBJ1-6): DVKVTQSSRYLVKRTGEKVFLECVQDMDHENMFWYRQDPGLGLRLIYFSYDVKMKEKGDIPEGYSVSREKKERFSLILESASTNQTSMYLCASRTPTDNSPLHFGNGTRLTVT.

This clonotype was seen a handful of times. The chain combines TRBV20-1 with TRBJ1-2; D remains unclear. The CDR3 has 14 residues. V was cut by 3 bases and J by 4 bases, with 15 bases left in between. Germline V CDR1 and CDR2: DFQATT, SNEGSKA (reference sequence). In nucleotides, the CDR3 is TGCAGTGCTAGTCGGGGATTCGGACGCTATGGCTACACCTTC. Its protein is CSASRGFGRYGYTF.

This clonotype was seen a few times. The gene calls are TRBV9 and TRBJ2-3; perhaps TRBD2 as D (5 bases). V was shortened by 4 bases and J by 2 bases, with 8 bases between the two germline ends. The germline V gene has CDR1 SGDLS and CDR2 YYNGEE. The CDR3 has 13 amino acids. The CDR3 coding sequence is TGTGCCAGCAGCCACGGGGACACAGATACGCAGTATTTT. This encodes CASSHGDTDTQYF.

The V gene is TRBV2, the J gene TRBJ2-4, with TRBD1 identical over 8 bases. Per germline, CDR1 SNHLY and CDR2 FYNNEI. The CDR3 is 16 residues long. V was clipped by 0 bases and J by 4 bases; unmatched bases: 5. The CDR3 is CASSEAWGQEKNIQYF. CDR3 in DNA: TGTGCCAGCAGTGAAGCATGGGGACAGGAAAAAAACATTCAGTACTTC. The complete variable domain, with remaining parts taken from reference TRBV2 and TRBJ2-4, reads EPEVTQTPSHQVTQMGQEVILRCVPISNHLYFYWYRQILGQKVEFLVSFYNNEISEKSEIFDDQFSVERPDGSNFTLKIRSTKLEDSAMYFCASSEAWGQEKNIQYFGAGTRLSVL.

This clonotype was seen just once. V and J are TRBV12-3 or TRBV12-4 and TRBJ2-7; D perhaps matches TRBD1 (5 bases). V was shortened by 5 bases and J by 5 bases, with 13 bases between the two germline ends. CDR3 length equals 13 residues. CDR3 nucleotides: TGTGCCAGCAGTCCCCACCCAGGGAACGAGCAGTACTTC. Translated, it gives CASSPHPGNEQYF.

Only one count was recorded for this clonotype. This chain joins TRBV20-1 and TRBJ2-7, with 8 bases aligning to TRBD2. Germline V gene data show CDR1 as DFQATT and CDR2 as SNEGSKA (reference sequence). There are 13 residues in the CDR3. V lost 2 bases to trimming and J lost 2 bases; unmatched junction nucleotides: 2. CDR3 bases: TGCAGTGCTAGACCGGGAGGGCCCTACGAGCAGTACTTC. Residues: CSARPGGPYEQYF.

This clonotype was counted only a few times. The chain uses TRBV24-1 and TRBJ1-5; D is unresolved. The CDR3 consists of 13 residues. Per the germline V gene, CDR1 is KGHDR and CDR2 is SFDVKD. V was pared by 9 bases and J by 2 bases, with 10 bases between. The CDR3 bases are TGTGCCACCGGGTCGAGGGGCAATCAGCCCCAGCATTTT. Amino acid sequence: CATGSRGNQPQHF.

This clonotype appeared many times. The chain uses TRBV6-1 and TRBJ1-5; TRBD1 agrees at 8 bases. Looked up from germline, CDR1 is MNHNS and CDR2 is SASEGT. Trimming took 1 base from V and 2 from J; bases not matched to a gene: 7. The CDR3 length is 17 residues. The CDR3 loop is CASSEDPDRAGNQPQHF. CDR3 nucleotides: TGTGCCAGCAGTGAAGATCCGGACAGGGCTGGCAATCAGCCCCAGCATTTT.

For the CDR3, the DNA is TGTGCCAGCAGCATTCCTGGGGGGAGCTACGAGCAGTACTTC. Residues: CASSIPGGSYEQYF. The J gene is TRBJ2-7, the V gene TRBV7-9, with D maybe TRBD2 (6 bases). Germline V gene lookup returns CDR1 SEHNR and CDR2 FQNEAQ (reference sequence). The CDR3 length is 14 residues. Trimming took 5 bases from V and 3 from J, leaving 14 bases between them.

This clonotype has ten or more counts. The chain recombines TRBV7-6 with TRBJ2-2, with D possibly being TRBD1 (5 bases). Germline CDR1 reads SGHVS; CDR2 reads FNYEAQ. The V end lost 5 bases, the J end lost 7 bases, and 11 bases lay between the germline ends. This CDR3 is 13 amino acids long. The CDR3 nucleotides are TGTGCCAGCAGCCAAGGGGTTGGCGGGGAGCTGTTTTTT. Translation gives CASSQGVGGELFF. The full variable domain, in which reference TRBV7-6 and TRBJ2-2 provide the parts outside the CDR3, is GAGVSQSPRYKVTKRGQDVALRCDPISGHVSLYWYRQALGQGPEFLTYFNYEAQQDKSGLPNDRFSAERPEGSISTLTIQRTEQRDSAMYRCASSQGVGGELFFGEGSRLTVL.

This clonotype was picked up a small number of times. The chain recombines TRBV12-3 or TRBV12-4 with TRBJ2-7, with 9 bases that match TRBD1. Losses at the gene ends were 2 bases for V and 2 bases for J; bases not matched to a gene: 7. The CDR3 runs to 16 residues. Here the CDR3 DNA reads TGTGCCAGCAGTTTATATGGGACAGGGAACGCCTACGAGCAGTACTTC. It specifies CASSLYGTGNAYEQYF.